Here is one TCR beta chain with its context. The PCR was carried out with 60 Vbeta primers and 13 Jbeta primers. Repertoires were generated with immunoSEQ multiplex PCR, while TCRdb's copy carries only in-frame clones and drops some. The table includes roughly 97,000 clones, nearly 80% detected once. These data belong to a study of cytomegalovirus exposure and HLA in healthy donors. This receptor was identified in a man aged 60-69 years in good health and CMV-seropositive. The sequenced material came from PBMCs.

This chain's CDR3 is CASSSPLASYEQYF. In nucleotides, the CDR3 is TGTGCCAGCAGCTCCCCCCTAGCGTCCTACGAGCAGTACTTC. J is TRBJ2-7 and V is TRBV7-9, with D perhaps matching TRBD2 (6 bases). V shed 4 bases and J shed 1 base, with 11 bases lying between them. Germline V CDR1 and CDR2: SEHNR, FQNEAQ (reference sequence). CDR3 length: 14 amino acids. The full variable domain, in which reference TRBV7-9 and TRBJ2-7 provide the parts outside the CDR3, is DTGVSQNPRHKITKRGQNVTFRCDPISEHNRLYWYRQTLGQGPEFLTYFQNEAQLEKSRLLSDRFSAERPKGSFSTLEIQRTEQGDSAMYLCASSSPLASYEQYFGPGTRLTVT.